These 14 T cell receptor beta chains share one sample of origin, sequenced in a study of OX40 agonist ivuxolimab in advanced cancers. Profiling relied on immunoSEQ multiplex PCR, and the TCRdb table lists in-frame clones only, not all of them. This sample has 65,000 to 100,000 clones; around 80% occur once, and the top ten carry 5.5% to 7%. Source: CD4+ or CD8+ T cells sorted from blood, taken in a trial of the OX40 agonist ivuxolimab. The receptors derive from an adult with an advanced solid tumor such as melanoma, head and neck, liver or kidney cancer.

CDR3 DNA sequence: TGTGCCAGCAGTTACGAGGACAGGGAGGGGAAAGCTTTCTTT. This codes for CASSYEDREGKAFF. The V gene is TRBV6-5, the J gene TRBJ1-1; 8 bases are a match to TRBD1. CDR1 is MNHEY, CDR2 SVGAGI, per germline. The CDR3 spans 14 residues. With V trimmed by 2 bases and J by 9 bases, 8 bases remained unmatched.

The rearrangement links TRBV4-3 to TRBJ2-5; either TRBD1 or TRBD2 may fit D (5 bases each). Trimming shortened V by 0 bases and J by 3 bases, and 11 bases separated the two germline ends. This CDR3 is 15 amino acids long. CDR1 LGHNA and CDR2 YSLEER come from the germline V gene. CDR3 sequence reads: CASSQEGRGEETQYF. As DNA, the CDR3 is TGCGCCAGCAGCCAAGAAGGAAGAGGGGAAGAGACCCAGTACTTC.

The chain recombines TRBV5-6 with TRBJ1-1, with a possible D match to TRBD1 (5 bases). Trimming removed 4 bases from V and 1 base from J, with 11 bases in between. CDR1 and CDR2 (germline): SGHDT, YYEEEE. The CDR3 runs 14 residues. DNA of the CDR3: TGTGCCAGCAGCCCCGGGACGGCGAACACTGAAGCTTTCTTT. Protein sequence: CASSPGTANTEAFF.

The J gene is TRBJ1-4, the V gene TRBV5-1; TRBD1 agrees at 7 bases. The CDR3 runs to 17 residues. V trimming: 6 bases; J trimming: 5 bases; junction bases outside the gene matches: 16. CDR1 SGHRS and CDR2 YFSETQ come from the germline V gene. This CDR3 is CASTRTGPFQDNEKLFF. For the CDR3, the DNA is TGCGCCAGCACCCGGACAGGACCATTTCAAGACAATGAAAAACTGTTTTTT.

This rearrangement joins TRBV13 to TRBJ2-3; D possibly matches TRBD1 or TRBD2 (5 bases each). The CDR3 loop spans 18 amino acids. Germline V CDR1 and CDR2: PRHDT, FYEKMQ (reference sequence). With 4 bases removed from V and 2 bases from J, the gap between germline ends came to 22 bases. For the CDR3, the DNA is TGTGCCAGCAGCTCCCTATTGAGAAACGGGACCCTCACAGATACGCAGTATTTT. Protein sequence: CASSSLLRNGTLTDTQYF.

The V and J genes are TRBV7-2 and TRBJ2-1, with 8 bases lining up with TRBD2. The junction had 16 bases not matched to a gene; V was cut back by 5 bases and J by 10 bases. CDR1 is SGHTA, CDR2 FQGNSA, per germline. The CDR3 consists of 16 residues. CDR3 nucleotides: TGTGCCAGCAGCCCAAGACCAGCGGGAGCTGGGGGGGAGCAGTTCTTC. Residues: CASSPRPAGAGGEQFF.

This clone appeared a single time. The V gene is TRBV2, the J gene TRBJ1-1; no clear D. The V gene lost 6 bases and the J gene lost 7 bases, with 18 bases spanning the gap. The CDR3 contains 14 residues. Germline V lookup: CDR1 SNHLY, CDR2 FYNNEI. The DNA of the CDR3 is TGTGCCAGCAGCGGACGAGCCCGCAGCCTTGAAGCTTTCTTT. Protein: CASSGRARSLEAFF.

The chain links TRBV7-9 to TRBJ1-2; 8 nucleotides line up with TRBD1. Germline V gives CDR1 SEHNR, CDR2 FQNEAQ (reference sequence). This CDR3 comprises 13 residues. J gave up 3 bases and V 6 bases, and 3 bases lay outside the gene matches. The CDR3 nucleotides are TGTGCCAGCAGGCAGGGGGCTGACTATGGCTACACCTTC. It translates to CASRQGADYGYTF.

The chain couples TRBV28 to TRBJ2-1; 11 nucleotides align to TRBD2. The CDR3 contains 17 residues. CDR1 MDHEN and CDR2 SYDVKM come from the germline V gene. After removal of 1 base from V and 4 bases from J, the junction contained 6 bases not matched to a gene. The CDR3 loop reads CASSLYRRLAGYNEQFF. The CDR3 DNA sequence: TGTGCCAGCAGTTTATATAGGCGACTAGCGGGGTACAATGAGCAGTTCTTC.

The rearrangement joins TRBV28 to TRBJ1-4; tentatively, D is TRBD1 (5 bases). Trimming cost V 3 bases and J 1 base, with 6 bases left between them. CDR1 is MDHEN and CDR2 is SYDVKM in the germline V gene. CDR3 length: 14 residues. The CDR3 loop is CASSFRVTNEKLFF. The CDR3 DNA reads as TGTGCCAGCAGTTTCAGGGTAACTAATGAAAAACTGTTTTTT.

This clone has a single count. The V gene is TRBV28, the J gene TRBJ1-5, with a possible D match to TRBD1 (5 bases). V gave up 1 base and J gave up 1 base, with 8 bases separating them. The CDR3 covers 15 residues. Germline V gene sequence: CDR1 MDHEN, CDR2 SYDVKM. The CDR3 sequence: CASSLFGGSNQPQHF. CDR3 coding DNA: TGTGCCAGCAGTTTATTCGGGGGGAGCAATCAGCCCCAGCATTTT.

V and J are TRBV11-3 and TRBJ1-1, with D perhaps TRBD1 (5 bases). V lost 3 bases and J lost 5, with 7 bases in between. The CDR3 length is 12 residues. Germline CDR1 SGHNT, CDR2 YENEEA. The CDR3 DNA is TGTGCCAGCAGCTTGCAGGGAACTGAAGCTTTCTTT. Translated, it gives CASSLQGTEAFF. Together with reference TRBV11-3 and TRBJ1-1, the CDR3 gives the full variable domain: EAGVVQSPRYKIIEKKQPVAFWCNPISGHNTLYWYLQNLGQGPELLIRYENEEAVDDSQLPKDRFSAERLKGVDSTLKIQPAELGDSAVYLCASSLQGTEAFFGQGTRLTVV.

The V call is TRBV14, the J call TRBJ2-7; D unclear. From germline, CDR1 is SGHDN and CDR2 FVKESK. This CDR3 region has 13 residues. Trimming took off 1 base at V and 2 bases at J, with 6 bases between the two ends. The CDR3 region has the DNA TGTGCCAGCAGCCAAGCGCAGGCCTACGAGCAGTACTTC. This translates into CASSQAQAYEQYF.

This sequence joins TRBV19 and TRBJ2-7; D possibly matches TRBD1 or TRBD2 (6 bases each). The germline gives CDR1 LNHDA, CDR2 SQIVND (reference sequence). Between the trimmed V and J ends, which lost 8 bases and 3 bases, there was a span of 17 bases. The CDR3 contains 14 residues. The CDR3 spells CASHGGGILYEQYV. CDR3 coding DNA: TGTGCCAGTCATGGGGGCGGGATTCTCTACGAGCAGTACGTC.